Each of the 23 T cell receptor beta chains below was sequenced from the same sample in a study of identical twins. Using its own MiXCR run on the 5' RACE reads, TCRdb lists one record per CDR3 protein. The sample contains 1.5 million to 2 million distinct CDR3 sequences, under 35% of which appear only once. Sequencing used cord blood. These receptor sequences come from a newborn girl in good health.

J is TRBJ2-5 and V is TRBV9; 13 bases fit TRBD2. J was trimmed by 11 bases and V by 3 bases; bases with no gene match: 10. CDR3 length: 15 amino acids. Per germline, CDR1 SGDLS and CDR2 YYNGEE. The CDR3 nucleotides are TGTGCCAGCAGCGACGGGACTAGCGGGAAAAATGAGCAGTACTTC. Its translation: CASSDGTSGKNEQYF.

This chain joins TRBV7-6 and TRBJ1-1; 10 nucleotides align to TRBD1. Unmatched junction bases numbered 7, after V lost 3 bases and J lost 0 bases. Germline V gene lookup returns CDR1 SGHVS and CDR2 FNYEAQ. The CDR3 has 17 residues. For the CDR3, the DNA is TGTGCCAGCAGCTTGGACCGGGACAGGGGTATGAACACTGAAGCTTTCTTT. This gives the protein CASSLDRDRGMNTEAFF.

This CDR3 is CASSLITSGGGEQYF. The CDR3 DNA reads TGTGCCAGCAGCTTAATTACTAGCGGCGGGGGCGAGCAGTACTTC. J is TRBJ2-7 and V is TRBV27; the match to TRBD2 covers 8 bases. Germline CDR1 and CDR2: MNHEY and SMNVEV (reference sequence). The CDR3 spans 15 residues. Trimming took 6 bases from V and 6 from J; bases not matched to a gene: 13.

The CDR3: CASSPLPDRADYGYTF. The CDR3 nucleotides are TGCGCCAGCAGCCCCTTACCGGACAGGGCAGACTATGGCTACACCTTC. J is TRBJ1-2 and V is TRBV4-1, with TRBD1 identical over 8 bases. Germline V lookup: CDR1 MGHRA, CDR2 YSYEKL. V lost 4 bases to trimming and J lost 3 bases; unmatched junction nucleotides: 10. This CDR3 has 16 amino acids.

The V and J genes are TRBV7-9 and TRBJ1-1; D is unresolved. The germline V and J ends were trimmed by 5 bases and 5 bases, with 18 bases remaining between them. Germline values: CDR1 SEHNR, CDR2 FQNEAQ (reference sequence). The CDR3 sequence is 15 residues long. The CDR3 spells CASSPLGPTGTEAFF. The CDR3 nucleotides are TGTGCCAGCAGCCCCCTGGGCCCGACGGGGACTGAAGCTTTCTTT.

The chain couples TRBV20-1 to TRBJ1-5; 8 nucleotides agree with TRBD1. With 6 bases clipped from V and 9 bases from J, the junction kept 10 bases outside the gene matches. Germline values: CDR1 DFQATT, CDR2 SNEGSKA (reference sequence). The length of the CDR3 is 13 residues. The CDR3 nucleotides are TGCAGTGCCGAGGACAGGGCGAAACGGCCCCAGCATTTT. Translating it yields CSAEDRAKRPQHF.

The CDR3 DNA reads as TGTGCCAGCACCGCCGAGAGGTCTGGGGCCAACGTCCTGACTTTC. Translating it yields CASTAERSGANVLTF. V is TRBV6-1 and J is TRBJ2-6, with D unclear. The V gene lost 7 bases and the J gene lost 1 base, with 11 bases spanning the gap. The CDR3 length is 15 residues. Per germline, CDR1 MNHNS and CDR2 SASEGT.

A remark on this clonotype: A read error is possible here, since a much larger clone lies one base away. This chain uses TRBV4-1 with TRBJ2-5; D is possibly TRBD2 (6 bases). Germline assignment: CDR1 MGHRA and CDR2 YSYEKL. Deletions cut 1 base from V and 11 bases from J, with 23 bases between. CDR3 length: 16 residues. The CDR3 here is CASSQGSGLPYNEQYF. The CDR3 coding sequence is TGCGCCAGCAGCCAAGGGTCAGGACTACCCTACAATGAGCAGTACTTC.

This clonotype has a handful of counts. The chain carries TRBV20-1 and TRBJ1-6; 10 bases fit TRBD1. The CDR3 runs 15 residues. V shed 6 bases, J shed 6 bases, and the junction held 8 bases outside the gene matches. Germline V CDR1 and CDR2: DFQATT, SNEGSKA (reference sequence). CDR3 coding DNA: TGCAGTGCCCCCACCCGGACAGGGGGTAATTCACCCCTCCACTTT. It is translated as CSAPTRTGGNSPLHF.

The chain combines TRBV4-2 with TRBJ2-3; the D call may be TRBD1 or TRBD2 (6 bases each). Germline CDR1 is LGHNA and CDR2 is YNFKEQ. This CDR3 is 16 amino acids long. The V and J ends lost 4 bases and 5 bases respectively, with 19 bases between them. CDR3 loop: CASSRLKGGREDTQYF. The DNA of the CDR3 is TGTGCCAGCAGCCGCCTTAAGGGGGGCCGTGAAGATACGCAGTATTTT.

This clonotype was picked up many times. The chain has TRBV28 and TRBJ2-1; TRBD2 aligns across 7 bases. The CDR3 has 13 amino acids. Germline CDR1 reads MDHEN; CDR2 reads SYDVKM. V shed 0 bases and J 10 bases; nucleotides not matched to a gene: 3. The DNA of the CDR3 is TGTGCCAGCAGTTTATGGGCCGGGAGGGAGCAGTTCTTC. Translation gives CASSLWAGREQFF.

This clonotype appeared once. The genes are TRBV6-6 and TRBJ1-4; D not certain. Germline loops: CDR1 MNHNY, CDR2 SVGAGI (reference sequence). The V and J ends lost 0 bases and 4 bases respectively, with 12 bases between them. The CDR3 runs to 16 residues. For the CDR3, the DNA is TGTGCCAGCAGTTACTCGATCAGCGGGATTAATGAAAAACTGTTTTTT. It yields the protein CASSYSISGINEKLFF.

This clonotype was counted only a few times. The rearrangement joins TRBV7-9 to TRBJ1-1; 7 bases are shared with TRBD1. In germline, CDR1 is SEHNR, CDR2 FQNEAQ (reference sequence). V dropped 2 bases and J dropped 4; count of bases not matched to a gene: 7. The CDR3 is made up of 15 amino acids. The CDR3 DNA is TGTGCCAGCAGCTTACTCGCAGGGGGGGGCACTGAAGCTTTCTTT. Translated: CASSLLAGGGTEAFF.

This clonotype was recorded many times. The rearrangement uses TRBV7-2 and TRBJ2-3; TRBD2 might be the D (6 bases). The CDR3 length is 14 residues. Trimming removed 1 base from V and 5 bases from J, with 10 bases in between. The V gene's germline CDR1 is SGHTA and CDR2 FQGNSA. CDR3 residues: CASSLGNGGDTQYF. The CDR3 DNA reads TGTGCCAGCAGCTTAGGAAACGGGGGAGATACGCAGTATTTT.

This chain links TRBV28 with TRBJ2-1; D is possibly TRBD2 (5 bases). There are 14 residues in the CDR3. The V end lost 6 bases, the J end lost 9 bases, and 18 bases lay between the germline ends. Looked up from germline, CDR1 is MDHEN and CDR2 is SYDVKM. The DNA of the CDR3 is TGTGCCAGCAGCTCGGAACTAGAGTTGGGTGAGCAGTTCTTC. Translation: CASSSELELGEQFF.

CDR3 bases: TGTGCCAGCAGTTTAGACCTTGGGGGAGCCCAGCATTTT. As protein: CASSLDLGGAQHF. The chain uses TRBV12-3 or TRBV12-4 and TRBJ1-5; D may be TRBD1 (5 bases). The CDR3 has 13 residues. V shed 1 base and J shed 11 bases, with 12 bases lying between them.

There are a few counts of this clonotype. CDR3 DNA sequence: TGTGCCAGCAGTGAATTGCCAGGCGGAGGGGGCTACACCTTC. It encodes CASSELPGGGGYTF. The chain couples TRBV6-1 to TRBJ1-2; D unresolved. Per germline, CDR1 MNHNS and CDR2 SASEGT. Trimming removed 2 bases from V and 8 bases from J, with 15 bases in between. There are 14 residues in the CDR3.

This chain connects TRBV3-1 to TRBJ2-2; 7 positions agree with TRBD2. V shed 1 base, J shed 4 bases, and the junction held 6 bases outside the gene matches. This CDR3 region has 16 residues. In germline, CDR1 is LGHDT, CDR2 YNNKEL (reference sequence). The CDR3 protein is CASSQVGEGLTGELFF. As DNA, the CDR3 is TGTGCCAGCAGCCAAGTCGGGGAGGGGCTCACCGGGGAGCTGTTTTTT.

This clonotype appeared many times. The chain carries TRBV7-2 and TRBJ2-7, with 8 bases aligning to TRBD1. This CDR3 spans 17 amino acids. The germline gives CDR1 SGHTA, CDR2 FQGNSA. The V gene end was trimmed by 0 bases and the J gene end by 3 bases; junction bases not matched to a gene: 10. The CDR3 DNA reads as TGTGCCAGCAGCTTAGCGGGGACAGGAAAAGGTCTCTACGAGCAGTACTTC. Translated: CASSLAGTGKGLYEQYF.

The chain has TRBV11-2 and TRBJ2-1; 10 bases are a match to TRBD2. Germline assignment: CDR1 SGHAT and CDR2 FQNNGV. CDR3 length: 15 amino acids. J gave up 8 bases and V 6 bases, and 10 bases lay outside the gene matches. This CDR3 reads CASRIAGGPGHEQFF. The CDR3 nucleotides are TGTGCCAGCAGAATAGCGGGGGGTCCAGGACATGAGCAGTTCTTC.

This clonotype was detected a few times. The chain combines TRBV15 with TRBJ2-1; the D gene is possibly TRBD2 (5 bases). The V gene lost 5 bases and the J gene lost 2 bases, with 16 bases spanning the gap. Germline-derived CDR1 and CDR2 are LNHNV and YYDKDF (reference sequence). The CDR3 has 16 residues. CDR3 DNA sequence: TGTGCCACCAGCGGAGGACTCAACCCGACCTACAATGAGCAGTTCTTC. This encodes CATSGGLNPTYNEQFF.

The chain joins TRBV5-5 to TRBJ1-6; D is ambiguous. The length of the CDR3 is 16 residues. The germline V gene has CDR1 SGHKS and CDR2 YYEKEE (reference sequence). The ends were cut back, 5 bases at V and 0 bases at J, with 12 bases in the middle. The CDR3: CASSGGRPSYNSPLHF. CDR3 DNA sequence: TGTGCCAGCAGTGGTGGCAGACCCTCCTATAATTCACCCCTCCACTTT.

This clonotype was detected a few times. This chain links TRBV25-1 with TRBJ2-4; no firm D call. This CDR3 spans 14 amino acids. CDR1 and CDR2 (germline): MGHDK, SYGVNS. V lost 3 bases and J 6 bases, leaving 12 bases between the germline ends. CDR3 DNA: TGTGCCAGCAGTGAGACGGGCGAAGGAAACATTCAGTACTTC. Protein sequence: CASSETGEGNIQYF.